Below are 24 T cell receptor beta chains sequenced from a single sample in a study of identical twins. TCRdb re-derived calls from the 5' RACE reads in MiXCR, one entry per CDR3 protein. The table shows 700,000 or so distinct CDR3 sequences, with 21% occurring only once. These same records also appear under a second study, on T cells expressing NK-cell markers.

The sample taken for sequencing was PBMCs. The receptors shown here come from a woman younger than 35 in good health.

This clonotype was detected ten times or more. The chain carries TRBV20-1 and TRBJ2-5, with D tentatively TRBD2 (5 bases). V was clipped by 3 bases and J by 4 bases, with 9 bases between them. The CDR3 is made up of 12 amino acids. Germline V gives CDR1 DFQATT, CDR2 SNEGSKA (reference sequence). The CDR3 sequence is CSASVGRETQYF. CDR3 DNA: TGCAGTGCTAGCGTGGGGAGAGAGACCCAGTACTTC.

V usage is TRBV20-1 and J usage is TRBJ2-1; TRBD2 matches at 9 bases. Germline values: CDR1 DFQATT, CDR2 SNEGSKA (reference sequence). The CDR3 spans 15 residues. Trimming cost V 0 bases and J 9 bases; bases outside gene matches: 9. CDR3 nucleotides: TGCAGTGCTAGAGATGCAACTAGCGGGTCTTCTGAGCAGTTCTTC. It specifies CSARDATSGSSEQFF.

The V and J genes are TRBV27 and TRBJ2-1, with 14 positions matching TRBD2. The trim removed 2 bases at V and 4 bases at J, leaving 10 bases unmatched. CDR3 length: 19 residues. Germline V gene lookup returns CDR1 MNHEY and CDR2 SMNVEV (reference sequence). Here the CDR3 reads CASSLGRGLAGGRYNEQFF. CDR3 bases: TGTGCCAGCAGTTTAGGCCGCGGACTAGCGGGGGGAAGATACAATGAGCAGTTCTTC.

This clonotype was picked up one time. The CDR3 coding sequence is TGTGCCAGCAGCGTAGACGCGGGGCTTTACGATGAGCAGTTCTTC. It codes for CASSVDAGLYDEQFF. The V call is TRBV9, the J call TRBJ2-1; D might be TRBD2 (6 bases). Trimming cost V 0 bases and J 8 bases, with 15 bases left between them. This CDR3 is built from 15 residues. Germline CDR1 reads SGDLS; CDR2 reads YYNGEE.

The CDR3 bases are TGTGCCAGCAGATCCACAGGACGTCACACTGAAGCTTTCTTT. This sequence encodes CASRSTGRHTEAFF. The chain employs TRBV12-3 or TRBV12-4 and TRBJ1-1; D is possibly TRBD1 (5 bases). The ends were cut back, 6 bases at V and 3 bases at J, with 14 bases in the middle. The CDR3 consists of 14 residues.

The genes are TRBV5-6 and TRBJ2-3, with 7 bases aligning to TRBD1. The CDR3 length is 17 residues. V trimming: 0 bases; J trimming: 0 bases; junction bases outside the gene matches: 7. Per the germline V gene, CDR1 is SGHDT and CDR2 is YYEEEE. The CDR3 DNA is TGTGCCAGCAGCTTGGCTCAGGGGGTTGCTAGCACAGATACGCAGTATTTT. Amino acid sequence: CASSLAQGVASTDTQYF. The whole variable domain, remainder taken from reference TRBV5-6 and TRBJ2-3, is DAGVTQSPTHLIKTRGQQVTLRCSPKSGHDTVSWYQQALGQGPQFIFQYYEEEERQRGNFPDRFSGHQFPNYSSELNVNALLLGDSALYLCASSLAQGVASTDTQYFGPGTRLTVL.

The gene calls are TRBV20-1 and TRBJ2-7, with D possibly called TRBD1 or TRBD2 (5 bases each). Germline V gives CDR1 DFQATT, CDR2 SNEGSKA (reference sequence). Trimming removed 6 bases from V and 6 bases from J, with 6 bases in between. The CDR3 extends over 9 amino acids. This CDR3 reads CSAGVEQYF. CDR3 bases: TGCAGTGCGGGGGTCGAGCAGTACTTC.

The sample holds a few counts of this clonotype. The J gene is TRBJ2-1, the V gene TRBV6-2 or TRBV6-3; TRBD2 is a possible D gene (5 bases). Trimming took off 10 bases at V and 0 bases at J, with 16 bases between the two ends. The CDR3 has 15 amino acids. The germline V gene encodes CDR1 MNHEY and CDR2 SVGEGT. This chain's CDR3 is CAIARTASSYNEQFF. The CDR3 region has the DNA TGTGCCATCGCTCGGACTGCCAGCTCCTACAATGAGCAGTTCTTC.

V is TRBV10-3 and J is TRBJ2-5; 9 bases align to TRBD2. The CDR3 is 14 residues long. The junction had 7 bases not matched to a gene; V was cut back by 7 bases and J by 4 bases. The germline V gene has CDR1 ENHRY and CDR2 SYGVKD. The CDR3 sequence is CAIKGGGGAETQYF. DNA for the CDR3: TGTGCCATCAAGGGAGGCGGGGGGGCAGAGACCCAGTACTTC.

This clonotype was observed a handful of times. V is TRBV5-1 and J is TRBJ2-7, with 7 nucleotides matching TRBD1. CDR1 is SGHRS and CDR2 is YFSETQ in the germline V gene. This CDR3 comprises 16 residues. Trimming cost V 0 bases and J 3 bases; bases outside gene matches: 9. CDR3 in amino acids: CASSLATGQDFYEQYF. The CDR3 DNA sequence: TGCGCCAGCAGCTTGGCCACCGGACAGGACTTCTACGAGCAGTACTTC.

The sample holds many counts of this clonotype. The CDR3 sequence is CASSLDQATGELFF. CDR3 nucleotide sequence: TGCGCCAGCAGCCTCGACCAGGCCACCGGGGAGCTGTTTTTT. The V call is TRBV5-1, the J call TRBJ2-2; D gene unclear. Trimming removed 4 bases from V and 4 bases from J, with 11 bases in between. The length of the CDR3 is 14 residues. Germline CDR1 and CDR2: SGHRS and YFSETQ. Supplemented by reference TRBV5-1 and TRBJ2-2, the full variable domain reads KAGVTQTPRYLIKTRGQQVTLSCSPISGHRSVSWYQQTPGQGLQFLFEYFSETQRNKGNFPGRFSGRQFSNSRSEMNVSTLELGDSALYLCASSLDQATGELFFGEGSRLTVL.

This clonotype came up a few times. As DNA, the CDR3 is TGTGCCACCACCCGGTTAGGAGGCGACGCCACCTTGAACACTGAAGCTTTCTTT. This encodes CATTRLGGDATLNTEAFF. The V and J genes are TRBV24-1 and TRBJ1-1; D ambiguous. Deletions cut 8 bases from V and 0 bases from J, with 24 bases between. Germline V gene lookup returns CDR1 KGHDR and CDR2 SFDVKD. This CDR3 spans 18 amino acids.

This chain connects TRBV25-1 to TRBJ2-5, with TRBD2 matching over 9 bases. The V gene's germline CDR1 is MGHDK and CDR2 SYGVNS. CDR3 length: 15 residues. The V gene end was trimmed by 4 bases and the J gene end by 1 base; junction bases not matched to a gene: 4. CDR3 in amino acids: CASSAAGGRQETQYF. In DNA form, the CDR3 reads TGTGCCAGCAGTGCAGCGGGAGGTCGCCAAGAGACCCAGTACTTC.

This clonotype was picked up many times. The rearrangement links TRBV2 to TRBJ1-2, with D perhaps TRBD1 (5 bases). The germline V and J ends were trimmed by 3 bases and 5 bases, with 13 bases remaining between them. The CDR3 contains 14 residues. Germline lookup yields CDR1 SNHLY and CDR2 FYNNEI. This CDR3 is CASSDRARGYGYTF. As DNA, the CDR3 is TGTGCCAGCAGTGACAGGGCCCGCGGGTATGGCTACACCTTC. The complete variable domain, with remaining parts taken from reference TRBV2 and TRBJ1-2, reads EPEVTQTPSHQVTQMGQEVILRCVPISNHLYFYWYRQILGQKVEFLVSFYNNEISEKSEIFDDQFSVERPDGSNFTLKIRSTKLEDSAMYFCASSDRARGYGYTFGSGTRLTVV.

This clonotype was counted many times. The CDR3 DNA sequence: TGCAGTCCGAGCGGCTCAAGGGGAGATACGCAGTATTTT. Translating gives CSPSGSRGDTQYF. V is TRBV20-1 and J is TRBJ2-3; D is possibly TRBD1 or TRBD2 (5 bases each). Looked up from germline, CDR1 is DFQATT and CDR2 is SNEGSKA (reference sequence). The CDR3 contains 13 residues. V was trimmed by 8 bases and J by 5 bases, leaving 17 bases between them.

CDR3 amino acids: CASTKGLAGFVGEQFF. The CDR3 DNA follows: TGTGCCAGCACCAAGGGACTAGCGGGATTTGTTGGCGAGCAGTTCTTC. The chain combines TRBV6-1 with TRBJ2-1, with 13 bases matching TRBD2. The CDR3 runs 16 residues. Germline CDR1 is MNHNS and CDR2 is SASEGT. V lost 7 bases and J lost 10; bases outside the gene matches: 13.

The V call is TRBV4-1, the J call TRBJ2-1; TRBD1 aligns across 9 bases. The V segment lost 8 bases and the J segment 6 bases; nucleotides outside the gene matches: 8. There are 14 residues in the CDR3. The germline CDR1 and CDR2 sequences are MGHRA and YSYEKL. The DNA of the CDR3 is TGCGCCAGCGGTAGGACAGGGGTGGTCAATGAGCAGTTCTTC. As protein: CASGRTGVVNEQFF.

The CDR3 protein is CASSEVGQLSTDTQYF. As DNA, the CDR3 is TGCGCCAGCAGTGAAGTGGGGCAGCTTAGCACAGATACGCAGTATTTT. This chain connects TRBV10-1 to TRBJ2-3; TRBD1 might be the D (5 bases). The length of the CDR3 is 16 residues. V was pared by 3 bases and J by 0 bases, with 13 bases between. The germline gives CDR1 WNHNN, CDR2 SYGVQD (reference sequence).

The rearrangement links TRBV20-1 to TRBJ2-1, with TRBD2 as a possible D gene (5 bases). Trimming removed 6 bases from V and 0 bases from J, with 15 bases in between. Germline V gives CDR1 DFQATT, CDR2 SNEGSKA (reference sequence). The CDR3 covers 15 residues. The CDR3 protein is CSATDFPSSYNEQFF. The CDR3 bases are TGCAGTGCCACGGACTTTCCGAGCTCCTACAATGAGCAGTTCTTC.

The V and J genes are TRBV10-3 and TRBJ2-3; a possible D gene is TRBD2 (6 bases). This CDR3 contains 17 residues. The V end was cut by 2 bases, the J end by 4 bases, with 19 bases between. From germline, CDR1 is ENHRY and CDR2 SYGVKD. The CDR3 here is CAISERLEGLNADTQYF. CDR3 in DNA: TGTGCCATCAGTGAGAGGCTGGAGGGCCTAAACGCAGATACGCAGTATTTT.

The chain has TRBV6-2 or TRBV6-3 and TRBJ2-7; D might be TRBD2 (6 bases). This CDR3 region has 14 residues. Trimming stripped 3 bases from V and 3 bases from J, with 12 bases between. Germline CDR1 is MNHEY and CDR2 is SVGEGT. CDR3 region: CASSYRAGFYEQYF. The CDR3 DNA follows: TGTGCCAGCAGTTATCGAGCGGGTTTCTACGAGCAGTACTTC.

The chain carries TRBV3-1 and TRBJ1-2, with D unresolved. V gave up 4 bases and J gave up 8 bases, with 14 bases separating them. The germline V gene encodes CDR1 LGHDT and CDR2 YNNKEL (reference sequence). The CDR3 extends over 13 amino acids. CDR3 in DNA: TGTGCCAGCAGCCGAGGAAAGGATGGCGGCTACACCTTC. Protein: CASSRGKDGGYTF.

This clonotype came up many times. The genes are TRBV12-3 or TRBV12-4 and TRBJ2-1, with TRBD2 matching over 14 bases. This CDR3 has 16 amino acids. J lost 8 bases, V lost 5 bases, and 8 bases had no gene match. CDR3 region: CASSLNPGLAGDEQFF. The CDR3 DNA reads TGTGCCAGCAGTCTAAACCCGGGACTAGCGGGAGATGAGCAGTTCTTC.

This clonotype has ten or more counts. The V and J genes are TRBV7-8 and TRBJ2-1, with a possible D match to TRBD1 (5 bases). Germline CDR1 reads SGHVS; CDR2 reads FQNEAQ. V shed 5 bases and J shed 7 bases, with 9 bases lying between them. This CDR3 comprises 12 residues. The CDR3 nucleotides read TGTGCCAGCAGCCCCAGGGTTAATGAGCAGTTCTTC. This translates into CASSPRVNEQFF.